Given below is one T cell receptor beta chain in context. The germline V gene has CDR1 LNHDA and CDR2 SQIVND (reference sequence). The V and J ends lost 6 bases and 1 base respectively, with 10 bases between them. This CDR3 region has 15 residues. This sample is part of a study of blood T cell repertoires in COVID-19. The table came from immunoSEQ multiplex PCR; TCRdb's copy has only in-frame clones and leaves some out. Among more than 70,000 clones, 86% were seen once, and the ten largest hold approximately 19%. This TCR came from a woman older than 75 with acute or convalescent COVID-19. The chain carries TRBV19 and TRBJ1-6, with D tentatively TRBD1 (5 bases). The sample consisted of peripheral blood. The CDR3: CASRQAGSYNSPLHF. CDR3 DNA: TGTGCCAGTAGACAGGCCGGGTCCTATAATTCACCCCTCCACTTT.